A single T cell receptor (beta chain) is shown here with its context. Its cognate antigen is unknown. UMI-tagged TRB cDNA libraries were built via 5' RACE. After re-calling the 5' RACE reads, TCRdb lists one entry per CDR3 protein, DNA absent. The sample yields approximately 100,000 distinct CDR3 sequences, of which the top ten take up roughly 0.38%. This CDR3 comprises 14 residues. Germline V lookup: CDR1 MNHEY, CDR2 SVGAGI. The data stem from a study of CXCR3-negative and CXCR3-positive naive CD8 T cells. As for the study in general: Roughly 135 million TRB reads were obtained overall (about 1.5 +/- 0.3 million per library). Study-wide findings and caveats: Greater hydrophobicity was found in TRB CDR3s of CXCR3-positive naive cells than of CXCR3-negative naive cells.

The clonotype was recovered from a human donor in good health. Some clones in this sample may be carry-over from other donors' samples. The sequenced material came from naive CXCR3+ CD8+ T cells from blood. Subset noted: CD45RO-CCR7+CD27+CD95- naive CD8+ T cells expressing CXCR3 (TNR3+). The J gene is TRBJ1-2, the V gene TRBV6-5. The CDR3 here is CASSSLFSSYGYTF.